This section outlines one T cell receptor (beta chain) sequence together with its context. The CDR3 length is 14 residues. Germline values: CDR1 SQVTM, CDR2 ANQGSEA. Trimming took 1 base from V and 2 from J, leaving 11 bases between them. These data are taken from a study of blood T cell repertoires in COVID-19. In the study overall: Samples of COVID-19 (acute and convalescent) were obtained from the United States, Italy and Spain. From T cells, B-cell-depleted T cells, or PBMCs came the material, which was cDNA or gDNA.

Here immunoSEQ multiplex PCR was the method, and the copy in TCRdb shows in-frame clones only, minus some. The sample holds roughly 120,000 clones, around 80% seen once. The chain links TRBV29-1 to TRBJ1-1; possibly TRBD1 for D (5 bases). The TCR originated in a man in his 70s with active or convalescent COVID-19. Sequences were obtained from peripheral blood. The CDR3 sequence is CSVEVRGFNTEAFF. CDR3 DNA: TGCAGCGTTGAAGTTAGGGGCTTCAACACTGAAGCTTTCTTT.